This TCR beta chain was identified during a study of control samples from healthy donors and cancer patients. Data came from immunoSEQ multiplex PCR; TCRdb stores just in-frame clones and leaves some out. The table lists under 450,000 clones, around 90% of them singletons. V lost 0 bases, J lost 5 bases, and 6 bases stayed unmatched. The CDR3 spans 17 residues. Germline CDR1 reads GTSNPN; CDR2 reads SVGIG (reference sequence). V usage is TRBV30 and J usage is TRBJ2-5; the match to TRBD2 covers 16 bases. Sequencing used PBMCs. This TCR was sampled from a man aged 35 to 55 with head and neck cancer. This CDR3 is CAWSVRGLAGGGETQYF. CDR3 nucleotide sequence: TGTGCCTGGAGTGTCCGGGGACTAGCGGGAGGGGGCGAGACCCAGTACTTC.